Each of the 6 T cell receptor beta chains below was sequenced from the same sample in a study of pediatric ulcerative colitis. Generated by immunoSEQ multiplex PCR, the TCRdb table keeps only in-frame clones and is missing some. There are 65,000 or so clones in the sample; 86% occur only once, and roughly 3% lies in the top ten. Source material: blood. The source is a boy aged 5-17 years with severe ulcerative colitis.

The chain has TRBV6-5 and TRBJ1-5; D possibly corresponds to TRBD1 (5 bases). CDR3 length: 13 residues. V gave up 5 bases and J gave up 4 bases, with 9 bases separating them. Germline CDR1 and CDR2: MNHEY and SVGAGI. The CDR3 nucleotides are TGTGCCAGCAGTACGGCAGGGAATCAGCCCCAGCATTTT. It yields the protein CASSTAGNQPQHF.

This clone was picked up one time. This sequence joins TRBV10-1 and TRBJ1-1, with D hard to call. The germline gives CDR1 WNHNN, CDR2 SYGVQD (reference sequence). The CDR3 runs to 14 residues. V lost 7 bases to trimming and J lost 4 bases, with 16 bases between them. The DNA of the CDR3 is TGCGCCAGCACGCCTGCCCGCGAGGGCACTGAAGCTTTCTTT. This codes for CASTPAREGTEAFF.

This chain links TRBV7-2 with TRBJ2-3; 7 nucleotides line up with TRBD2. The CDR3 has 15 amino acids. Germline lookup yields CDR1 SGHTA and CDR2 FQGNSA. V gave up 2 bases and J gave up 0 bases; unmatched junction bases: 2. The CDR3 spells CASSLLAGSTDTQYF. The CDR3 coding sequence is TGTGCCAGCAGCTTATTAGCGGGTAGCACAGATACGCAGTATTTT. The variable domain in full, with the rest retrieved from reference TRBV7-2 and TRBJ2-3, is GAGVSQSPSNKVTEKGKDVELRCDPISGHTALYWYRQSLGQGLEFLIYFQGNSAPDKSGLPSDRFSAERTGGSVSTLTIQRTQQEDSAVYLCASSLLAGSTDTQYFGPGTRLTVL.

J is TRBJ2-2 and V is TRBV6-5; D uncertain. Germline CDR1 and CDR2: MNHEY and SVGAGI. The germline V and J ends were trimmed by 0 bases and 6 bases, with 11 bases remaining between them. This CDR3 has 15 amino acids. The CDR3 reads CASSYSAPSPGELFF. CDR3 coding DNA: TGTGCCAGCAGTTACTCAGCTCCGTCCCCCGGGGAGCTGTTTTTT.

This chain uses TRBV5-4 with TRBJ1-1; D ambiguous. Trimming cost V 0 bases and J 6 bases, with 6 bases left between them. CDR1 SGHNT and CDR2 YYREEE come from the germline V gene (reference sequence). This CDR3 spans 12 amino acids. The CDR3 DNA follows: TGTGCCAGCAGCTTGGACGTATCTGAAGCTTTCTTT. Amino acids: CASSLDVSEAFF.

The chain employs TRBV11-1 and TRBJ2-4, with 8 bases identical to TRBD2. This CDR3 contains 14 residues. The germline gives CDR1 SGHAT, CDR2 FQDESV (reference sequence). The junction had 5 bases not matched to a gene; V was cut back by 3 bases and J by 7 bases. The CDR3, as DNA: TGTGCCAGCAGCTTTGACGGGACTAGTAACATTCAGTACTTC. Translation: CASSFDGTSNIQYF.